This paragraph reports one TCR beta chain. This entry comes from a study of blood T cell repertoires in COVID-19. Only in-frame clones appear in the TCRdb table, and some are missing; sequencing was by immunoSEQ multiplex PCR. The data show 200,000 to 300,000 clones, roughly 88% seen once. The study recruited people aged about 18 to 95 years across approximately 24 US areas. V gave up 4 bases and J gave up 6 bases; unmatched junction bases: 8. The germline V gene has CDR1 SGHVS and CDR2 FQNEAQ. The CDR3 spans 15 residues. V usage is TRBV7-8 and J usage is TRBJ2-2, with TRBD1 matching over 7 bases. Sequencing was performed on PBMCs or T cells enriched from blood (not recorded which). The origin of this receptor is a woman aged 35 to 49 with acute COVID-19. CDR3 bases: TGTGCCAGCAGCTCCGGGACGCAGGGGGCCGGGGAGCTGTTTTTT. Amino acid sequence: CASSSGTQGAGELFF.